This T cell receptor (beta chain) came from a study of cytotoxic CD8 clonotypes in ibrutinib-treated CLL. This clone was seen a few times. Profiling relied on immunoSEQ multiplex PCR, and the TCRdb table lists in-frame clones only, not all of them. The sample comprises some 150,000 clones, more than 75% of which are singletons, and less than 9% rests with the top ten. The ends were cut back, 3 bases at V and 4 bases at J, with 16 bases in the middle. In germline, CDR1 is KGHSH, CDR2 LQKENI. The CDR3 loop spans 15 amino acids. This specimen was PBMCs, taken after 36 months of ibrutinib treatment. The rearrangement uses TRBV18 and TRBJ2-7; D is tentatively TRBD1 or TRBD2 (5 bases each). The TCR was taken from a human donor with chronic lymphocytic leukemia. For the CDR3, the DNA is TGTGCCAGCTCACCGCCCCGCTCGTGGGGGTACGAGCAGTACTTC. Its protein is CASSPPRSWGYEQYF.